One and the same sample provided the 28 T cell receptor beta chains below, sequenced in a study of identical twins' blood T cells. MiXCR, applied by TCRdb to the 5' RACE reads, yields one record per CDR3 protein. Of 400,000 or so distinct CDR3 sequences in the sample, approximately 30% were seen once. Source material: PBMCs. The receptors derive from a woman between 18 and 55 years old in good health.

This clonotype came up many times. The rearrangement links TRBV6-5 to TRBJ1-1; 8 bases agree with TRBD1. The germline CDR1 and CDR2 sequences are MNHEY and SVGAGI. CDR3 length equals 14 residues. V shed 6 bases and J 1 base; nucleotides not matched to a gene: 4. The CDR3 is CASRWTGSNTEAFF. The CDR3 nucleotides read TGTGCCAGCAGGTGGACAGGGTCGAACACTGAAGCTTTCTTT.

This clonotype came up many times. V gene TRBV12-3 or TRBV12-4 combines with J gene TRBJ2-3, with D unresolved. V was trimmed by 3 bases and J by 2 bases, leaving 6 bases between them. The CDR3 runs to 13 residues. CDR3 residues: CASSFQATDTQYF. CDR3 sequence (DNA): TGTGCCAGCAGTTTCCAGGCCACAGATACGCAGTATTTT.

Concerning this clonotype: The junction and the germline gene differ at one end; a read error may be behind it. The rearrangement links TRBV12-3 or TRBV12-4 to TRBJ2-3; 7 bases map to TRBD2. This CDR3 region has 15 residues. CDR3 region: CASSLEGGRTDTHYF. DNA for the CDR3: TGTGCCAGCAGTTTAGAGGGAGGGCGCACAGATACGCACTATTTT.

The chain is built from TRBV12-3 or TRBV12-4 and TRBJ2-7; 9 bases are shared with TRBD2. The CDR3 is 16 residues long. The trim removed 4 bases at V and 6 bases at J, leaving 13 bases unmatched. CDR3 residues: CASSYLSGRFSTEQYF. The CDR3 coding sequence is TGTGCCAGCAGTTATTTGAGCGGGAGGTTTTCCACCGAGCAGTACTTC.

This clonotype was counted between two and nine times. The gene calls are TRBV2 and TRBJ1-6; tentative D call: TRBD1 (5 bases). The CDR3 has 13 amino acids. CDR1 SNHLY and CDR2 FYNNEI come from the germline V gene. The germline V and J ends were trimmed by 4 bases and 10 bases, with 11 bases remaining between them. DNA for the CDR3: TGTGCCAGCAGTGTTGAGGGGACCTCACCCCTCCACTTT. Amino acid sequence: CASSVEGTSPLHF.

This clonotype is a singleton in its sample. The rearrangement joins TRBV7-9 to TRBJ1-4; D is ambiguous. There are 15 residues in the CDR3. Germline CDR1 is SEHNR and CDR2 is FQNEAQ (reference sequence). Trimming removed 3 bases from V and 1 base from J, with 9 bases in between. CDR3 region: CASSLGLRTNEKLFF. The DNA of the CDR3 is TGTGCCAGCAGCTTGGGGTTGAGAACTAATGAAAAACTGTTTTTT.

V is TRBV6-1 and J is TRBJ1-5; TRBD1 is a possible D gene (5 bases). V lost 0 bases and J 4 bases, leaving 10 bases between the germline ends. Germline V CDR1 and CDR2: MNHNS, SASEGT. The CDR3 is 15 amino acids. DNA for the CDR3: TGTGCCAGCAGTGAAGCGGCCAGGGCGAATCAGCCCCAGCATTTT. Its translation: CASSEAARANQPQHF.

This clonotype was seen a handful of times. This could be a read error, since a much larger clone is one nucleotide away. V gene TRBV14 combines with J gene TRBJ1-1, with D hard to call. Per germline, CDR1 SGHDN and CDR2 FVKESK. Between the trimmed V and J ends, which lost 5 bases and 3 bases, there was a span of 10 bases. There are 13 residues in the CDR3. This CDR3 reads CASSFGPDTEAFF. CDR3 bases: TGTGCCAGCAGCTTCGGACCGGACACTGAAGCTTTCTTT.

This clonotype was observed a handful of times. V gene TRBV6-6 combines with J gene TRBJ2-3; D uncertain. V was shortened by 6 bases and J by 2 bases, with 18 bases between the two germline ends. The germline CDR1 and CDR2 sequences are MNHNY and SVGAGI (reference sequence). This CDR3 is built from 16 residues. The CDR3 coding sequence is TGTGCCAGCAGCCGAACAAGAGATGGGTACACAGATACGCAGTATTTT. Protein: CASSRTRDGYTDTQYF.

The chain links TRBV27 to TRBJ2-1, with 11 bases that match TRBD2. The CDR3 loop spans 15 amino acids. The junction had 8 bases not matched to a gene; V was cut back by 7 bases and J by 6 bases. Germline loops: CDR1 MNHEY, CDR2 SMNVEV (reference sequence). The CDR3 DNA sequence: TGTGCCAGCACACAAAGGCTAGCGGGAGGCAATGAGCAGTTCTTC. Translation gives CASTQRLAGGNEQFF.

This clonotype was seen only a few times. This sequence joins TRBV29-1 and TRBJ2-7; D ambiguous. Trimming removed 3 bases from V and 0 bases from J, with 9 bases in between. Germline V lookup: CDR1 SQVTM, CDR2 ANQGSEA. The CDR3 sequence is 13 residues long. The CDR3 here is CSVELRSSYEQYF. As DNA, the CDR3 is TGCAGCGTTGAGTTGAGGAGCTCCTACGAGCAGTACTTC.

This clonotype was picked up a small number of times. The chain combines TRBV2 with TRBJ1-1, with a possible D match to TRBD1 (6 bases). This CDR3 has 11 amino acids. Per germline, CDR1 SNHLY and CDR2 FYNNEI. V was pared by 8 bases and J by 4 bases, with 8 bases between. The CDR3 sequence is CASHRVTEAFF. DNA of the CDR3: TGTGCCAGCCACAGGGTCACTGAAGCTTTCTTT.

This clonotype has a handful of counts. The chain uses TRBV15 and TRBJ2-1, with TRBD1 as a possible D gene (6 bases). The CDR3 has 15 residues. The V end lost 3 bases, the J end lost 5 bases, and 14 bases lay between the germline ends. Germline V CDR1 and CDR2: LNHNV, YYDKDF (reference sequence). The CDR3: CATSSRDKSNNEQFF. The CDR3, as DNA: TGTGCCACCAGCAGCCGGGACAAGTCTAACAATGAGCAGTTCTTC.

In this sample, this clonotype turned up a few times. This chain uses TRBV9 with TRBJ2-3; TRBD1 matches 8 bases. V lost 5 bases, J lost 6 bases, and 11 bases stayed unmatched. The CDR3 loop spans 15 amino acids. CDR1 and CDR2 (germline): SGDLS, YYNGEE. CDR3 protein: CASSPRTGSRDTQYF. As DNA, the CDR3 is TGTGCCAGCAGTCCCCGGACAGGGTCGAGGGATACGCAGTATTTT.

This clonotype was detected only a few times. The V and J genes are TRBV12-3 or TRBV12-4 and TRBJ2-1, with D unresolved. The CDR3 runs 13 residues. The V end lost 5 bases, the J end lost 4 bases, and 9 bases lay between the germline ends. Written as DNA, the CDR3 is TGTGCCAGCAGTCCCTCTCTTTACAATGAGCAGTTCTTC. Residues: CASSPSLYNEQFF.

This rearrangement joins TRBV2 to TRBJ1-4; weak D call: TRBD1 (6 bases). CDR1 is SNHLY, CDR2 FYNNEI, per germline. The CDR3 consists of 12 residues. V was shortened by 9 bases and J by 4 bases, with 9 bases between the two germline ends. The CDR3 DNA reads as TGTGCCAGGGGACATGATAATGAAAAACTGTTTTTT. This sequence encodes CARGHDNEKLFF. The entire variable domain, with the rest obtained from reference TRBV2 and TRBJ1-4, is as follows: EPEVTQTPSHQVTQMGQEVILRCVPISNHLYFYWYRQILGQKVEFLVSFYNNEISEKSEIFDDQFSVERPDGSNFTLKIRSTKLEDSAMYFCARGHDNEKLFFGSGTQLSVL.

This chain uses TRBV20-1 with TRBJ2-7; tentative D call: TRBD1 (7 bases). The germline V and J ends were trimmed by 3 bases and 3 bases, with 15 bases remaining between them. The germline V gene has CDR1 DFQATT and CDR2 SNEGSKA (reference sequence). This CDR3 comprises 14 residues. The CDR3 here is CSARDHRGGYEQYF. The CDR3 DNA reads TGCAGTGCTAGGGACCACAGGGGAGGCTACGAGCAGTACTTC.

This clonotype was detected only a few times. For the CDR3, the DNA is TGTGCCAGCAGTTTCGCCAGGTCCAACACCATATATTTT. Protein product: CASSFARSNTIYF. The V and J genes are TRBV12-3 or TRBV12-4 and TRBJ1-3; D is uncertain. Between the trimmed V and J ends, which lost 3 bases and 7 bases, there was a span of 10 bases. This CDR3 has 13 residues.

V usage is TRBV10-3 and J usage is TRBJ1-1, with a possible D match to TRBD1 (6 bases). This CDR3 has 13 amino acids. CDR1 and CDR2 from the germline V gene are ENHRY and SYGVKD. Trimming took off 10 bases at V and 4 bases at J, with 16 bases between the two ends. The CDR3 here is CATKGQASTEAFF. The CDR3 nucleotides read TGTGCCACCAAGGGACAAGCAAGCACTGAAGCTTTCTTT.

This clonotype was observed many times. The chain has TRBV6-1 and TRBJ1-5, with a tentative D call TRBD1 (6 bases). This CDR3 is built from 13 residues. Germline V gene lookup returns CDR1 MNHNS and CDR2 SASEGT. The V end was cut by 8 bases, the J end by 3 bases, with 11 bases between. The CDR3 DNA is TGTGCCAGCCGACAGGTAAACAATCAGCCCCAGCATTTT. Its protein is CASRQVNNQPQHF.

As concerns this clonotype: Sequence at one end of the junction differs from germline and may be a read error. The rearrangement joins TRBV7-2 to TRBJ2-7, with TRBD1 identical over 7 bases. This CDR3 contains 14 residues. CDR1 is SGHTA and CDR2 is FQGNSA in the germline V gene. The CDR3 spells CASSSWDRGYEQCF. The CDR3 DNA follows: TGTGCCAGCAGCTCCTGGGACAGAGGATACGAGCAGTGCTTC.

The chain has TRBV13 and TRBJ2-7; TRBD1 might be the D (6 bases). Trimming cost V 5 bases and J 4 bases, with 18 bases left between them. Germline V lookup: CDR1 PRHDT, CDR2 FYEKMQ (reference sequence). The CDR3 has 15 residues. The chain's CDR3 is CASSLLPGHKYEQYF. CDR3 in DNA: TGTGCCAGCAGCCTCCTACCGGGACACAAGTACGAGCAGTACTTC.

Only a few counts were recorded for this clonotype. The chain recombines TRBV5-1 with TRBJ1-5, with D uncertain. CDR1 SGHRS and CDR2 YFSETQ come from the germline V gene. This CDR3 is 14 amino acids long. V was shortened by 4 bases and J by 0 bases, with 8 bases between the two germline ends. CDR3: CASSPNSSNQPQHF. DNA for the CDR3: TGCGCCAGCAGCCCCAACAGTAGCAATCAGCCCCAGCATTTT.

CDR3 protein: CASSPPQSNQETQYF. CDR3 bases: TGTGCCAGCTCACCACCACAGTCTAACCAAGAGACCCAGTACTTC. The chain is built from TRBV18 and TRBJ2-5, with no clear D. Germline V lookup: CDR1 KGHSH, CDR2 LQKENI. The germline V and J ends were trimmed by 0 bases and 0 bases, with 8 bases remaining between them. This CDR3 has 15 residues.

This clonotype was detected only a few times. The chain recombines TRBV29-1 with TRBJ2-7; 8 bases are a match to TRBD1. Per germline, CDR1 SQVTM and CDR2 ANQGSEA. The CDR3 contains 13 residues. Trimming at V came to 4 bases and at J to 2 bases, leaving 4 bases not matched to a gene. The CDR3 nucleotides are TGCAGCGTTGTAGGACAGGGTACCTACGAGCAGTACTTC. The encoded protein is CSVVGQGTYEQYF.

The chain has TRBV19 and TRBJ1-5; D gene ambiguous. V was trimmed by 4 bases and J by 5 bases, leaving 12 bases between them. Germline V lookup: CDR1 LNHDA, CDR2 SQIVND (reference sequence). This CDR3 has 14 residues. The CDR3 DNA is TGTGCCAGTAGTAACGCCGTTAATCATCAGCCCCAGCATTTT. It translates to CASSNAVNHQPQHF.

V gene TRBV13 combines with J gene TRBJ2-5, with TRBD2 identical over 8 bases. The V segment lost 4 bases and the J segment 5 bases; nucleotides outside the gene matches: 6. CDR3 length: 14 amino acids. Germline V CDR1 and CDR2: PRHDT, FYEKMQ (reference sequence). The CDR3 loop reads CASSSVAGLETQYF. The CDR3 coding sequence is TGTGCCAGCAGCTCCGTAGCGGGGTTGGAGACCCAGTACTTC.

This clonotype was seen a few times. The CDR3 ends on some other residue instead of the conserved phenylalanine or tryptophan, so this is likely a read error. CDR3 sequence (DNA): TGCAGCGTTGAAGAGGGGACAGGGGATTTGAGTGGCTACACCCTC. Translation gives CSVEEGTGDLSGYTL. The chain joins TRBV29-1 to TRBJ1-2; 10 nucleotides agree with TRBD1. Germline V CDR1 and CDR2: SQVTM, ANQGSEA. The CDR3 loop spans 15 amino acids. V lost 0 bases, J lost 7 bases, and 8 bases stayed unmatched.